This T cell receptor beta chain emerged from a study of T cells in Graves' hyperthyroidism and ophthalmopathy. The CDR3 has 14 residues. Trimming cost V 5 bases and J 1 base, with 11 bases left between them. The V gene's germline CDR1 is SEHNR and CDR2 FQNEAQ (reference sequence). This clonotype was seen at least ten times. The antigen is not known. General observations from the study: Among clonotypes expanded in thyroid above 0.001, most were also found in blood.

Newly diagnosed patients aged 18 to 65 had hyperthyroidism of under 2 months' duration. Extraction of PBMCs used roughly 9.3 ml of fresh peripheral blood. It was RNA transcripts that yielded the amplified TCR beta CDR3 regions. The TCR CDR3 first-round RT-PCR relied on the HTBI primer set. TCRdb called the multiplex PCR reads again in MiXCR, with one record for every CDR3 protein. This table has 730,000 or so distinct CDR3 sequences, roughly 20% appearing once. This receptor was obtained from a woman aged 50 to 60 with Graves' hyperthyroidism that later progressed to Graves' ophthalmopathy. The gene calls are TRBV7-9 and TRBJ2-5; tentative D call: TRBD2 (6 bases). Sequenced sample: blood. This CDR3 is CASSPVGGQETQYF. The DNA of the CDR3 is TGTGCCAGCAGCCCAGTGGGGGGCCAAGAGACCCAGTACTTC.